This TCR beta chain was found in a study of blood T cell repertoires in COVID-19. The authors' processing: How many nucleated cells were present was estimated from reference gene primer amplification. Generated by immunoSEQ multiplex PCR, the TCRdb table keeps only in-frame clones and is missing some. That table is the source of V, J and clone size, and D and trimming were worked out from the DNA. The repertoire consists of 90,000 to 120,000 clones, with around 88% occurring once and the leading ten covering approximately 6.8%. V dropped 4 bases and J dropped 2 bases, with 11 bases sitting between them. Germline CDR1 and CDR2: LNHDA and SQIVND (reference sequence). The length of the CDR3 is 14 residues.

This clonotype was obtained from a man aged 50-60 years with active or convalescent COVID-19. The chain couples TRBV19 to TRBJ1-1, with D maybe TRBD1 (5 bases). What was sequenced was peripheral blood. CDR3 loop: CASSRRDGNTEAFF. DNA of the CDR3: TGTGCCAGTAGTAGGCGGGACGGAAACACTGAAGCTTTCTTT.